Shown below are 15 T cell receptor beta chains from a single sample sequenced in a study of T-cell memory formation after mild COVID-19. TCRdb re-analysed the 5' RACE reads in MiXCR, keeping a single row per CDR3 protein. Of approximately 260,000 distinct CDR3 sequences in the sample, 18% were seen once. The sequenced material came from PBMCs or a T cell subset sorted from them (not recorded which). Receptor source: a man in his late teens or twenties who had mild COVID-19 (a few samples of this study predate the infection). Cell type and time point are not known.

There are a few counts of this clonotype. The chain carries TRBV7-6 and TRBJ2-3, with 11 positions matching TRBD2. V was clipped by 8 bases and J by 4 bases; unmatched bases: 5. The germline V gene encodes CDR1 SGHVS and CDR2 FNYEAQ. CDR3 length: 14 amino acids. The CDR3 loop is CASGPGLAADTQYF. The CDR3 coding sequence is TGTGCCAGCGGACCGGGACTAGCGGCAGATACGCAGTATTTT.

CDR3 nucleotide sequence: TGTGCCAGCAGCTTCTCCGGGACTAGGGACACAGATACGCAGTATTTT. This codes for CASSFSGTRDTDTQYF. The rearrangement links TRBV7-2 to TRBJ2-3, with TRBD2 identical over 8 bases. V was pared by 3 bases and J by 2 bases, with 7 bases of the junction left unmatched. This CDR3 comprises 16 residues. CDR1 and CDR2 from the germline V gene are SGHTA and FQGNSA.

The DNA of the CDR3 is TGTGCCATCAGTGGACTGGAGGGGGGTTCAGATACGCAGTATTTT. Encoded protein: CAISGLEGGSDTQYF. The chain joins TRBV10-3 to TRBJ2-3; the D call may be TRBD1 or TRBD2 (6 bases each). Between the trimmed V and J ends, which lost 4 bases and 4 bases, there was a span of 15 bases. This CDR3 spans 15 amino acids. Germline CDR1 is ENHRY and CDR2 is SYGVKD.

The genes are TRBV18 and TRBJ2-3; no reliable D call. V shed 3 bases and J shed 0 bases, with 16 bases lying between them. Germline V gene lookup returns CDR1 KGHSH and CDR2 LQKENI. This CDR3 is built from 17 residues. The CDR3, as DNA: TGTGCCAGCTCACCGGCAGGTCGGGTTGTGAGCACAGATACGCAGTATTTT. Translating it yields CASSPAGRVVSTDTQYF. Full variable domain (rest looked up from reference TRBV18 and TRBJ2-3): NAGVMQNPRHLVRRRGQEARLRCSPMKGHSHVYWYRQLPEEGLKFMVYLQKENIIDESGMPKERFSAEFPKEGPSILRIQQVVRGDSAAYFCASSPAGRVVSTDTQYFGPGTRLTVL.

In this sample, this clonotype turned up a few times. The CDR3 here is CATTSGPDQPQHF. The CDR3 DNA reads as TGTGCCACCACCTCGGGACCCGATCAGCCCCAGCATTTT. The genes are TRBV15 and TRBJ1-5; TRBD1 is a possible D gene (5 bases). The CDR3 length is 13 residues. The germline CDR1 and CDR2 sequences are LNHNV and YYDKDF (reference sequence). V lost 7 bases, J lost 5 bases, and 12 bases lay in between. The full variable domain, its missing parts supplied by reference TRBV15 and TRBJ1-5, is DAMVIQNPRYQVTQFGKPVTLSCSQTLNHNVMYWYQQKSSQAPKLLFHYYDKDFNNEADTPDNFQSRRPNTSFCFLDIRSPGLGDTAMYLCATTSGPDQPQHFGDGTRLSIL.

This clonotype was detected only a few times. The V gene is TRBV7-2, the J gene TRBJ2-7; the match to TRBD2 covers 12 bases. V dropped 5 bases and J dropped 0; count of bases not matched to a gene: 14. CDR1 is SGHTA and CDR2 is FQGNSA in the germline V gene. This CDR3 has 19 amino acids. CDR3 region: CASSAISGLAGPLSYEQYV. CDR3 coding DNA: TGTGCCAGCAGCGCCATTAGTGGACTAGCGGGGCCTCTCTCCTACGAGCAGTACGTC.

This chain uses TRBV12-3 or TRBV12-4 with TRBJ1-1, with D maybe TRBD1 (6 bases). The V end lost 5 bases, the J end lost 10 bases, and 20 bases lay between the germline ends. The CDR3 is made up of 14 amino acids. In DNA form, the CDR3 reads TGTGCCAGCAGTCCTGGGGGCTCTCGGGGAAGAGCTTTCTTT. It is translated as CASSPGGSRGRAFF.

V and J are TRBV7-2 and TRBJ1-2, with 7 bases fitting TRBD1. The CDR3 runs to 17 residues. V lost 2 bases, J lost 3 bases, and 12 bases stayed unmatched. Germline lookup yields CDR1 SGHTA and CDR2 FQGNSA. The CDR3 here is CASSLLLRQGLDYGYTF. The CDR3 region has the DNA TGTGCCAGCAGCTTACTCCTCCGACAGGGCCTCGACTATGGCTACACCTTC. The variable domain in full, with the rest retrieved from reference TRBV7-2 and TRBJ1-2, is GAGVSQSPSNKVTEKGKDVELRCDPISGHTALYWYRQSLGQGLEFLIYFQGNSAPDKSGLPSDRFSAERTGGSVSTLTIQRTQQEDSAVYLCASSLLLRQGLDYGYTFGSGTRLTVV.

This clonotype has a handful of counts. The chain links TRBV20-1 to TRBJ1-1; no definite D call. V lost 1 base, J lost 3 bases, and 9 bases lay in between. Germline V CDR1 and CDR2: DFQATT, SNEGSKA (reference sequence). CDR3 length equals 13 residues. CDR3 in DNA: TGCAGTGCTAGAGGTCGAGGTGACACTGAAGCTTTCTTT. Translating it yields CSARGRGDTEAFF.

This clonotype appeared a few times. The J gene is TRBJ2-1, the V gene TRBV5-1; a possible D gene is TRBD1 (6 bases). Germline values: CDR1 SGHRS, CDR2 YFSETQ. V was pared by 0 bases and J by 15 bases, with 13 bases between. CDR3 length: 12 amino acids. The CDR3 reads CASSLALGARFF. DNA for the CDR3: TGCGCCAGCAGCTTGGCCTTGGGGGCCCGGTTCTTC.

This clonotype has a single count. The chain is built from TRBV10-3 and TRBJ1-1; the D gene is possibly TRBD1 (6 bases). The V end was cut by 6 bases, the J end by 1 base, with 9 bases between. CDR1 and CDR2 (germline): ENHRY, SYGVKD. CDR3 length equals 13 residues. The CDR3 spells CAISGQKNTEAFF. The DNA for the CDR3 is TGTGCCATCAGCGGACAGAAGAACACTGAAGCTTTCTTT.

This clonotype was counted at least ten times. This chain uses TRBV6-1 with TRBJ2-7, with D maybe TRBD2 (6 bases). Germline V CDR1 and CDR2: MNHNS, SASEGT. V shed 1 base and J shed 0 bases, with 10 bases lying between them. This CDR3 contains 15 residues. In DNA, the CDR3 is TGTGCCAGCAGTGAAGGGGACTCGAGCTCCTACGAGCAGTACTTC. Translating it yields CASSEGDSSSYEQYF.

In this sample, this clonotype turned up many times. The chain employs TRBV5-1 and TRBJ2-1, with D tentatively TRBD1 or TRBD2 (6 bases each). V was cut by 7 bases and J by 3 bases, with 11 bases left in between. Germline values: CDR1 SGHRS, CDR2 YFSETQ. The CDR3 extends over 13 amino acids. CDR3 sequence reads: CASGGPNYNEQFF. CDR3 nucleotides: TGCGCCAGCGGGGGGCCCAACTACAATGAGCAGTTCTTC.

The chain combines TRBV4-2 with TRBJ2-2, with D possibly being TRBD2 (6 bases). Germline-derived CDR1 and CDR2 are LGHNA and YNFKEQ. The CDR3 length is 19 residues. Trimming cost V 1 base and J 7 bases, with 25 bases left between them. CDR3 protein: CASSQVIPGTPIGGGELFF. The CDR3 bases are TGTGCCAGCAGCCAAGTAATACCCGGGACTCCTATTGGGGGCGGGGAGCTGTTTTTT.

This clonotype was picked up a small number of times. This chain joins TRBV15 and TRBJ1-5, with D unresolved. The V gene's germline CDR1 is LNHNV and CDR2 YYDKDF (reference sequence). The CDR3 has 15 residues. V lost 0 bases to trimming and J lost 6 bases, with 12 bases between them. CDR3 in DNA: TGTGCCACCAGCAGAGATCTTTCAGACGGTCAGCCCCAGCATTTT. It codes for CATSRDLSDGQPQHF.